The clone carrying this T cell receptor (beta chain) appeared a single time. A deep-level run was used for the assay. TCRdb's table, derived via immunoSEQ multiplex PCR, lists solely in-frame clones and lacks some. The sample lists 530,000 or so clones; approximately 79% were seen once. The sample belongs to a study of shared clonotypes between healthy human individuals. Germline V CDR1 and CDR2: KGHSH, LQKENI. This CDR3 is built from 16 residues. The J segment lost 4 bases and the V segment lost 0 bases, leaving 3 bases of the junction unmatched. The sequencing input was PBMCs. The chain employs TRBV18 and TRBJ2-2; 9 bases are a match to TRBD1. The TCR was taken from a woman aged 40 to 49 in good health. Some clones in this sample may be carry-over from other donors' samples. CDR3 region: CASSPPMTGGTGELFF. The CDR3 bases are TGTGCCAGCTCACCACCCATGACAGGGGGCACCGGGGAGCTGTTTTTT.